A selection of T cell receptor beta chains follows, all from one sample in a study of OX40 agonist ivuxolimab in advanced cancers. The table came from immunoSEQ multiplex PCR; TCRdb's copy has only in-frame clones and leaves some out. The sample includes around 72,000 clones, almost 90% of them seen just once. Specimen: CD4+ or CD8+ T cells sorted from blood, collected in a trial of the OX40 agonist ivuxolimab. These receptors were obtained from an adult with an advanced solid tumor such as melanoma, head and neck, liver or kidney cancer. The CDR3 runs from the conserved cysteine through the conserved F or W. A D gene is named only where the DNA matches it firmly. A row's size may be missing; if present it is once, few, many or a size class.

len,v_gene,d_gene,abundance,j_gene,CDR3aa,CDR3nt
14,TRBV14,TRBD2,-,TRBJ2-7,CASSRGTIFYEQYF,TGTGCCAGCAGCCGAGGGACTATCTTCTACGAGCAGTACTTC
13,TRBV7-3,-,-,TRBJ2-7,CASSLGVSYEQYF,TGTGCCAGCAGCTTAGGGGTCTCCTACGAGCAGTACTTC
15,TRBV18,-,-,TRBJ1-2,CASSPAGDKGYGYTF,TGTGCCAGCTCACCGGCAGGGGATAAGGGGTATGGCTACACCTTC
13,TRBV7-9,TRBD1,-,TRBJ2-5,CASRISGGETQYF,TGTGCCAGCAGAATTTCAGGGGGTGAGACCCAGTACTTC
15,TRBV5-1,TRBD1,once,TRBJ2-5,CASSLNTGGGETQYF,TGCGCCAGCAGCTTGAACACAGGGGGAGGAGAGACCCAGTACTTC
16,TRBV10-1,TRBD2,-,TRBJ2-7,CATRRPRTSGRYEQYF,TGCGCCACCCGACGACCCCGGACTAGCGGGAGGTACGAGCAGTACTTC
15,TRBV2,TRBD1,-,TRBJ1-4,CASSARGQGLEKLFF,TGTGCCAGCAGTGCCCGGGGACAGGGATTGGAAAAACTGTTTTTT
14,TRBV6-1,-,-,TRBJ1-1,CASREQGGNTEAFF,TGTGCCAGCAGAGAACAGGGTGGTAACACTGAAGCTTTCTTT
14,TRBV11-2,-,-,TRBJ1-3,CASSPFLRGDTIYF,TGTGCCAGCAGCCCCTTTTTACGCGGAGACACCATATATTTT
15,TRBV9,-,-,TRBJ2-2,CASSVARTPTGELFF,TGTGCCAGCAGCGTAGCTCGTACCCCCACCGGGGAGCTGTTTTTT
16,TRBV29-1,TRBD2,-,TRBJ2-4,CSVEKRLAGAINIQYF,TGCAGCGTTGAAAAGCGGCTAGCGGGAGCTATTAACATTCAGTACTTC
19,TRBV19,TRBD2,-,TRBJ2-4,CASSIGLAGGLLAKNIQYF,TGTGCCAGTAGTATAGGGCTAGCGGGGGGTCTTTTAGCCAAAAACATTCAGTACTTC
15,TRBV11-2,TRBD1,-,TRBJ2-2,CASSYGTGHTGELFF,TGTGCCAGCAGTTACGGGACAGGGCACACCGGGGAGCTGTTTTTT
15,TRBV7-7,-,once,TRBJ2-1,CASSLAYGNGNEQFF,TGTGCTAGCAGCTTAGCGTACGGAAACGGCAATGAGCAGTTCTTC
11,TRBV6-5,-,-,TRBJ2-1,CASSFKGEQFF,TGTGCCAGCAGTTTCAAAGGAGAGCAGTTCTTC
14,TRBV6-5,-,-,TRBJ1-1,CASRDPSMHTEAFF,TGTGCCAGCAGGGACCCTTCGATGCACACTGAAGCTTTCTTT
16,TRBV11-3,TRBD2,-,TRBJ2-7,CASSWRGLAGTFEQYF,TGTGCCAGCAGCTGGCGGGGACTAGCGGGCACGTTCGAGCAGTACTTC
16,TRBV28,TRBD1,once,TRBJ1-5,CASRDDRGEIKQPQHF,TGTGCCAGCAGGGATGACAGGGGGGAAATTAAACAGCCCCAGCATTTT
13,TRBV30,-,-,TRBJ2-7,CAWSADIALEQYF,TGTGCCTGGAGTGCCGACATCGCCCTCGAGCAGTACTTC
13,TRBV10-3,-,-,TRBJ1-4,CAIAVKGDEKLFF,TGTGCCATCGCCGTAAAGGGGGATGAAAAACTGTTTTTT
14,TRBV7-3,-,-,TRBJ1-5,CASSWGISNQPQHF,TGTGCCAGCAGCTGGGGGATTAGCAATCAGCCCCAGCATTTT
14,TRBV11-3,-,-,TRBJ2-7,CASSLGSSNYEQYF,TGTGCCAGCAGCTTAGGATCCTCAAACTACGAGCAGTACTTC